The 8 T cell receptor beta chains in this list originate from one sample, sequenced in a study of early T cells in non-severe SARS-CoV-2 infection. TCRdb fed the 5' RACE reads into MiXCR, producing one record per CDR3 protein. The sample records 45,000 or so distinct CDR3 sequences, 6.1% being singletons. The sequencing sample was made of whole blood. The source of these receptors is an adult who was a healthcare worker with PCR-confirmed SARS-CoV-2 infection or an uninfected control (not recorded which).

This clonotype was observed a few times. Being one base from a much bigger clone, this may be a read error. This chain uses TRBV4-1 with TRBJ1-1, with 8 bases identical to TRBD1. Trimming took 4 bases from V and 3 from J; bases not matched to a gene: 7. The CDR3 sequence is 15 residues long. Germline assignment: CDR1 MGHRA and CDR2 YSYEKL. The CDR3 coding sequence is TGCGCCAGCAGCCGATGCGGACAGGGCGACACTGAAGCTTTCTTT. As protein: CASSRCGQGDTEAFF.

The V call is TRBV28, the J call TRBJ1-6, with D uncertain. V dropped 5 bases and J dropped 0 bases, with 11 bases sitting between them. This CDR3 is built from 16 residues. Germline V gene lookup returns CDR1 MDHEN and CDR2 SYDVKM. In DNA form, the CDR3 reads TGTGCCAGCAGTCCTGGGAGGAGCTCCTATAATTCACCCCTCCACTTT. This codes for CASSPGRSSYNSPLHF.

The chain employs TRBV20-1 and TRBJ1-6; 11 positions agree with TRBD1. Germline loops: CDR1 DFQATT, CDR2 SNEGSKA (reference sequence). V gave up 3 bases and J gave up 7 bases; unmatched junction bases: 5. The CDR3 sequence is 15 residues long. CDR3 loop: CSARGRDRGNSPLHF. The CDR3 region has the DNA TGCAGTGCTAGGGGAAGGGACAGGGGGAATTCACCCCTCCACTTT.

This clonotype came up a few times. The chain links TRBV7-9 to TRBJ2-7, with D perhaps matching TRBD1 (6 bases). The CDR3 is 11 residues long. Trimming took off 8 bases at V and 6 bases at J, with 11 bases between the two ends. Per germline, CDR1 SEHNR and CDR2 FQNEAQ (reference sequence). The CDR3 protein is CASDAGAEQYF. The CDR3 region has the DNA TGTGCCAGCGACGCAGGGGCCGAGCAGTACTTC.

The rearrangement uses TRBV3-1 and TRBJ1-1, with D unclear. The CDR3 totals 14 residues. Trimming removed 1 base at V and 0 bases at J, with 6 bases between. In germline, CDR1 is LGHDT, CDR2 YNNKEL (reference sequence). As DNA, the CDR3 is TGTGCCAGCAGCCAAGGAGGGATGAACACTGAAGCTTTCTTT. Translated, it gives CASSQGGMNTEAFF.

This clonotype was counted between two and nine times. The chain uses TRBV2 and TRBJ2-2, with D tentatively TRBD2 (5 bases). The CDR3 sequence is 14 residues long. Trimming cost V 4 bases and J 5 bases, with 11 bases left between them. CDR1 and CDR2 from the germline V gene are SNHLY and FYNNEI. The CDR3 loop reads CASSGGPETGELFF. CDR3 bases: TGTGCCAGCAGTGGCGGGCCTGAAACCGGGGAGCTGTTTTTT.

The chain carries TRBV7-8 and TRBJ1-1; 9 positions agree with TRBD1. Germline trimming cut 5 bases from V and 0 bases from J; bases unmatched to any gene: 4. Germline V CDR1 and CDR2: SGHVS, FQNEAQ. The CDR3 sequence is 15 residues long. CDR3 sequence reads: CASSRGTGMNTEAFF. Written as DNA, the CDR3 is TGTGCCAGCAGCCGGGGGACAGGGATGAACACTGAAGCTTTCTTT.

The chain couples TRBV27 to TRBJ2-3, with a tentative D call TRBD1 (6 bases). V was shortened by 5 bases and J by 0 bases, with 12 bases between the two germline ends. Germline V CDR1 and CDR2: MNHEY, SMNVEV (reference sequence). The CDR3 length is 15 residues. The CDR3 bases are TGTGCCAGCAGTGTGACAGGCCCTAGCACAGATACGCAGTATTTT. Its protein is CASSVTGPSTDTQYF.